Presented here are 30 T cell receptor beta chains from one specimen sequenced in a study of cytomegalovirus exposure and HLA in healthy donors. In the PCR, 60 Vbeta and 13 Jbeta primers were used. Profiled with immunoSEQ multiplex PCR; TCRdb holds only in-frame clones, not every one. The repertoire includes about 43,000 clones, roughly half of them detected once, and 6% sits in the top ten. Sequenced material: PBMCs. These receptors were taken from a man between 60 and 75 years old in good health and CMV-seronegative.

The chain links TRBV13 to TRBJ2-1; weak D call: TRBD2 (5 bases). The CDR3 sequence is 14 residues long. Deletions cut 0 bases from V and 2 bases from J, with 5 bases between. Per the germline V gene, CDR1 is PRHDT and CDR2 is FYEKMQ (reference sequence). The CDR3 reads CASSLGLAYNEQFF. For the CDR3, the DNA is TGTGCCAGCAGCTTAGGACTAGCCTACAATGAGCAGTTCTTC. The full variable domain, its missing parts supplied by reference TRBV13 and TRBJ2-1, is AAGVIQSPRHLIKEKRETATLKCYPIPRHDTVYWYQQGPGQDPQFLISFYEKMQSDKGSIPDRFSAQQFSDYHSELNMSSLELGDSALYFCASSLGLAYNEQFFGPGTRLTVL.

The chain couples TRBV2 to TRBJ2-5, with TRBD1 as a possible D gene (5 bases). The CDR3 totals 13 residues. Trimming pared 4 bases from V and 1 base from J, leaving 7 bases between. Germline assignment: CDR1 SNHLY and CDR2 FYNNEI. The CDR3 DNA follows: TGTGCCAGCAGTGTTAGGGGCCAAGAGACCCAGTACTTC. The encoded protein is CASSVRGQETQYF.

This sequence joins TRBV7-8 and TRBJ2-3; 7 nucleotides match TRBD2. V shed 9 bases and J 0 bases; nucleotides not matched to a gene: 3. The CDR3 contains 13 residues. CDR1 and CDR2 (germline): SGHVS, FQNEAQ. The DNA for the CDR3 is TGTGCCAGTGGGAGGGAGAGCACAGATACGCAGTATTTT. Protein sequence: CASGRESTDTQYF.

The chain uses TRBV4-1 and TRBJ2-2; D is perhaps TRBD1 (6 bases). Germline CDR1 reads MGHRA; CDR2 reads YSYEKL. The CDR3 spans 16 residues. V was trimmed by 5 bases and J by 0 bases, leaving 13 bases between them. The CDR3 DNA reads TGCGCCAGCAGCAACCTGGGACATTCGAACACCGGGGAGCTGTTTTTT. Encoded protein: CASSNLGHSNTGELFF.

This clone is labeled as medium-sized (0.01 to 0.1%). The rearrangement links TRBV5-1 to TRBJ1-4, with D hard to call. With 4 bases removed from V and 3 bases from J, the gap between germline ends came to 10 bases. Germline CDR1 SGHRS, CDR2 YFSETQ. The length of the CDR3 is 14 residues. Here the CDR3 reads CASSEGRANEKLFF. The CDR3 nucleotides are TGCGCCAGCAGCGAAGGGAGGGCTAATGAAAAACTGTTTTTT.

This clone was detected many times. V gene TRBV6-4 combines with J gene TRBJ2-3; 10 bases are shared with TRBD2. V dropped 8 bases and J dropped 2; count of bases not matched to a gene: 4. Germline CDR1 and CDR2: MRHNA and SNTAGT. The CDR3 loop spans 14 amino acids. The CDR3 bases are TGTGCCAGCGCTAGCGGGAGTACCACAGATACGCAGTATTTT. This encodes CASASGSTTDTQYF.

The chain has TRBV15 and TRBJ1-5; no firm D call. In germline, CDR1 is LNHNV, CDR2 YYDKDF (reference sequence). The length of the CDR3 is 15 residues. The V and J ends lost 1 base and 7 bases respectively, with 14 bases between them. The CDR3 here is CATSRGRETGQPQHF. The DNA of the CDR3 is TGTGCCACCAGCAGAGGTCGGGAGACGGGCCAGCCCCAGCATTTT.

This clone was recorded only once. The chain has TRBV4-3 and TRBJ2-7; 7 bases map to TRBD2. The CDR3 totals 16 residues. Trimming took 0 bases from V and 7 from J; bases not matched to a gene: 12. Germline V gives CDR1 LGHNA, CDR2 YSLEER. CDR3 nucleotides: TGCGCCAGCAGCCAAGATGCTAGCGGATTCCCTCGGGAGCAGTACTTC. Residues: CASSQDASGFPREQYF.

The chain carries TRBV10-3 and TRBJ1-1; TRBD1 aligns across 8 bases. The length of the CDR3 is 13 residues. After removal of 2 bases from V and 10 bases from J, the junction contained 6 bases not matched to a gene. CDR1 is ENHRY and CDR2 is SYGVKD in the germline V gene. CDR3 bases: TGTGCCATCAGTGAGCCGACCAGGGGGCGAGCTTTCTTT. Amino acids: CAISEPTRGRAFF.

V and J are TRBV4-2 and TRBJ1-1, with a tentative D call TRBD1 (6 bases). This CDR3 comprises 16 residues. The V gene lost 4 bases and the J gene lost 4 bases, with 19 bases spanning the gap. The germline V gene has CDR1 LGHNA and CDR2 YNFKEQ. The CDR3, as DNA: TGTGCCAGCAGCCCCCGTTTCGTGGGGGCGGGCACTGAAGCTTTCTTT. Translated, it gives CASSPRFVGAGTEAFF.

This clone was detected ten times or more. The chain employs TRBV5-1 and TRBJ2-7; TRBD1 matches 10 bases. Looked up from germline, CDR1 is SGHRS and CDR2 is YFSETQ. V lost 1 base to trimming and J lost 0 bases; unmatched junction nucleotides: 4. This CDR3 is 16 amino acids long. The CDR3: CASSLSGQGYSYEQYF. CDR3 in DNA: TGCGCCAGCAGCTTGTCGGGACAGGGGTACTCCTACGAGCAGTACTTC. Together with reference TRBV5-1 and TRBJ2-7, the CDR3 gives the full variable domain: KAGVTQTPRYLIKTRGQQVTLSCSPISGHRSVSWYQQTPGQGLQFLFEYFSETQRNKGNFPGRFSGRQFSNSRSEMNVSTLELGDSALYLCASSLSGQGYSYEQYFGPGTRLTVT.

This clone was counted only a few times. The rearrangement joins TRBV10-3 to TRBJ1-5, with 7 bases aligning to TRBD1. The CDR3 consists of 16 residues. CDR1 is ENHRY, CDR2 SYGVKD, per germline. Unmatched junction bases numbered 7, after V lost 3 bases and J lost 2 bases. The CDR3 sequence: CAISDRKGTGNQPQHF. In DNA form, the CDR3 reads TGTGCCATCAGTGATAGAAAGGGGACAGGCAATCAGCCCCAGCATTTT.

The V call is TRBV7-2, the J call TRBJ2-7, with D maybe TRBD2 (6 bases). V lost 1 base to trimming and J lost 4 bases, with 14 bases between them. The CDR3 runs to 15 residues. The germline CDR1 and CDR2 sequences are SGHTA and FQGNSA. In DNA, the CDR3 is TGTGCCAGCAGCTTAGAGGCGGGAACCCCATACGAGCAGTACTTC. This sequence encodes CASSLEAGTPYEQYF. The whole variable domain, filled in from reference TRBV7-2 and TRBJ2-7, reads GAGVSQSPSNKVTEKGKDVELRCDPISGHTALYWYRQSLGQGLEFLIYFQGNSAPDKSGLPSDRFSAERTGGSVSTLTIQRTQQEDSAVYLCASSLEAGTPYEQYFGPGTRLTVT.

The V call is TRBV10-2, the J call TRBJ2-5; D is perhaps TRBD2 (6 bases). This CDR3 spans 13 amino acids. V lost 7 bases to trimming and J lost 5 bases, with 14 bases between them. Per the germline V gene, CDR1 is WSHSY and CDR2 is SAAADI. The CDR3 reads CASTGGTLETQYF. DNA for the CDR3: TGCGCCAGCACCGGCGGGACTCTGGAGACCCAGTACTTC.

V is TRBV5-1 and J is TRBJ2-4; D remains unclear. CDR3 length: 15 amino acids. V lost 0 bases, J lost 0 bases, and 7 bases lay in between. CDR1 and CDR2 from the germline V gene are SGHRS and YFSETQ. DNA for the CDR3: TGCGCCAGCAGCTTGGACAGTGCAGCCAAAAACATTCAGTACTTC. This sequence encodes CASSLDSAAKNIQYF. The full variable domain, completed using reference TRBV5-1 and TRBJ2-4, is KAGVTQTPRYLIKTRGQQVTLSCSPISGHRSVSWYQQTPGQGLQFLFEYFSETQRNKGNFPGRFSGRQFSNSRSEMNVSTLELGDSALYLCASSLDSAAKNIQYFGAGTRLSVL.

The chain links TRBV18 to TRBJ2-1, with no clear D. The germline V gene has CDR1 KGHSH and CDR2 LQKENI. Trimming pared 5 bases from V and 9 bases from J, leaving 14 bases between. This CDR3 region has 13 residues. This CDR3 reads CASSSVERTEQFF. The CDR3 nucleotides read TGTGCCAGCTCAAGCGTGGAACGTACTGAGCAGTTCTTC. Based on the CDR3 plus reference TRBV18 and TRBJ2-1, the full variable domain is NAGVMQNPRHLVRRRGQEARLRCSPMKGHSHVYWYRQLPEEGLKFMVYLQKENIIDESGMPKERFSAEFPKEGPSILRIQQVVRGDSAAYFCASSSVERTEQFFGPGTRLTVL.

This clone was seen a handful of times. J is TRBJ2-7 and V is TRBV30; D might be TRBD1 (5 bases). The length of the CDR3 is 11 residues. Trimming pared 4 bases from V and 3 bases from J, leaving 7 bases between. Germline lookup yields CDR1 GTSNPN and CDR2 SVGIG (reference sequence). This CDR3 reads CAWTTGYEQYF. In nucleotides, the CDR3 is TGTGCCTGGACTACAGGCTACGAGCAGTACTTC.

This clone occurred a few times. The V call is TRBV28, the J call TRBJ2-2; the match to TRBD1 covers 9 bases. The CDR3 has 14 residues. Germline CDR1 and CDR2: MDHEN and SYDVKM. V lost 3 bases, J lost 6 bases, and 2 bases stayed unmatched. The CDR3 reads CASSFTGGPGELFF. In nucleotides, the CDR3 is TGTGCCAGCAGTTTTACAGGGGGCCCCGGGGAGCTGTTTTTT.

This chain uses TRBV6-1 with TRBJ1-2, with D hard to call. The germline V gene encodes CDR1 MNHNS and CDR2 SASEGT. Trimming took 1 base from V and 1 from J, leaving 4 bases between them. The CDR3 covers 13 residues. The CDR3 coding sequence is TGTGCCAGCAGTGAAGTGAGTAACTATGGCTACACCTTC. This encodes CASSEVSNYGYTF.

The V gene is TRBV2, the J gene TRBJ1-2; TRBD1 aligns across 8 bases. CDR1 is SNHLY, CDR2 FYNNEI, per germline. This CDR3 has 16 amino acids. J was trimmed by 6 bases and V by 3 bases; bases with no gene match: 12. CDR3 sequence reads: CASSDPRTGIEDGYTF. CDR3 coding DNA: TGTGCCAGCAGTGATCCACGGACAGGGATCGAGGATGGCTACACCTTC.

The DNA of the CDR3 is TGCACCGGGGGGGACAGGGTAAACAATGAGCAGTTCTTC. Protein product: CTGGDRVNNEQFF. The V gene is TRBV29-1, the J gene TRBJ2-1; D is perhaps TRBD1 (9 bases). CDR1 is SQVTM, CDR2 ANQGSEA, per germline. The CDR3 consists of 13 residues.

A note on this clone: The same CDR3 arises from other DNA sequences in this sample as well. J is TRBJ2-7 and V is TRBV20-1; weak D call: TRBD2 (5 bases). The CDR3 is 11 residues long. The ends were cut back, 7 bases at V and 2 bases at J, with 9 bases in the middle. In germline, CDR1 is DFQATT, CDR2 SNEGSKA (reference sequence). CDR3 protein: CSVPSTYEQYF. CDR3 nucleotides: TGCAGTGTCCCTAGCACCTACGAGCAGTACTTC.

This clone has more than one count but fewer than ten. V gene TRBV6-5 combines with J gene TRBJ2-1; a weak D match, TRBD2 (5 bases). The germline CDR1 and CDR2 sequences are MNHEY and SVGAGI. This CDR3 spans 15 amino acids. Trimming took off 11 bases at V and 0 bases at J, with 17 bases between the two ends. The CDR3 DNA reads as TGTGCCTCTACAGAGGGCAGGCGCTCCTACAATGAGCAGTTCTTC. This translates into CASTEGRRSYNEQFF.

The J gene is TRBJ1-1, the V gene TRBV5-4; D gene unclear. The germline gives CDR1 SGHNT, CDR2 YYREEE (reference sequence). Trimming left V 6 bases short and J 0 bases short, with 9 bases between. CDR3 length equals 13 residues. CDR3 protein: CASTQNVNTEAFF. The CDR3 nucleotides read TGTGCCAGCACCCAAAATGTGAACACTGAAGCTTTCTTT.

This chain links TRBV6-5 with TRBJ2-7, with D possibly being TRBD2 (7 bases). Trimming removed 2 bases from V and 5 bases from J, with 16 bases in between. CDR3 length equals 15 residues. CDR1 is MNHEY and CDR2 is SVGAGI in the germline V gene. The chain's CDR3 is CASSYGAGAAHEQYF. CDR3 nucleotides: TGTGCCAGCAGTTACGGGGCGGGGGCAGCCCACGAGCAGTACTTC.

V gene TRBV2 combines with J gene TRBJ1-2; 9 nucleotides match TRBD1. The CDR3 contains 14 residues. The J segment lost 8 bases and the V segment lost 5 bases, leaving 9 bases of the junction unmatched. Germline V CDR1 and CDR2: SNHLY, FYNNEI. CDR3 nucleotide sequence: TGTGCCAGCAGTTGGGGACAGGGTGACTGGGGCTACACCTTC. It yields the protein CASSWGQGDWGYTF.

A few counts support this clone. V is TRBV27 and J is TRBJ1-5, with D possibly being TRBD1 (5 bases). Trimming took off 3 bases at V and 4 bases at J, with 10 bases between the two ends. CDR1 is MNHEY, CDR2 SMNVEV, per germline (reference sequence). The CDR3 runs 14 residues. In DNA form, the CDR3 reads TGTGCCAGCAGTTTGGCGGGGGGGAATCAGCCCCAGCATTTT. Amino acid sequence: CASSLAGGNQPQHF.

This clone has a count of ten or more. The chain is built from TRBV27 and TRBJ1-4; D ambiguous. Between the trimmed V and J ends, which lost 3 bases and 11 bases, there was a span of 13 bases. The CDR3 contains 13 residues. In germline, CDR1 is MNHEY, CDR2 SMNVEV (reference sequence). Here the CDR3 reads CASSLEPLSKLFF. In nucleotides, the CDR3 is TGTGCCAGCAGTTTGGAGCCACTGAGCAAACTGTTTTTT.

V usage is TRBV28 and J usage is TRBJ2-5, with D possibly matching TRBD2 (5 bases). Looked up from germline, CDR1 is MDHEN and CDR2 is SYDVKM. With 7 bases removed from V and 4 bases from J, the gap between germline ends came to 16 bases. This CDR3 is built from 14 residues. The CDR3 loop is CASITQREGETQYF. In DNA, the CDR3 is TGTGCCAGCATCACCCAAAGAGAGGGAGAGACCCAGTACTTC.

A few counts support this clone. The chain joins TRBV14 to TRBJ1-2, with D unresolved. Germline assignment: CDR1 SGHDN and CDR2 FVKESK. Trimming pared 4 bases from V and 7 bases from J, leaving 13 bases between. The CDR3 runs to 13 residues. Here the CDR3 reads CASSPTGVGGYTF. CDR3 nucleotide sequence: TGTGCCAGCAGCCCGACGGGAGTTGGTGGCTACACCTTC.